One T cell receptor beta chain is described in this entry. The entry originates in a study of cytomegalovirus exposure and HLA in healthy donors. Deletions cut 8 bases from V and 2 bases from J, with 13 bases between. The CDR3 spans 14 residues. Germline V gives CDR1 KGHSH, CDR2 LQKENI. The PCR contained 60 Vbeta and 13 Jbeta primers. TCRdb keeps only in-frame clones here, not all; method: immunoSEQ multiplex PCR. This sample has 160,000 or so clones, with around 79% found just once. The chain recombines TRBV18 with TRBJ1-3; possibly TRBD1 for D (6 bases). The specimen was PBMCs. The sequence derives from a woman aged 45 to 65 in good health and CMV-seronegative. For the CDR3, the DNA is TGTGCCAGCCTGGGCGGGGGCCCTGGAAACACCATATATTTT. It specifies CASLGGGPGNTIYF.